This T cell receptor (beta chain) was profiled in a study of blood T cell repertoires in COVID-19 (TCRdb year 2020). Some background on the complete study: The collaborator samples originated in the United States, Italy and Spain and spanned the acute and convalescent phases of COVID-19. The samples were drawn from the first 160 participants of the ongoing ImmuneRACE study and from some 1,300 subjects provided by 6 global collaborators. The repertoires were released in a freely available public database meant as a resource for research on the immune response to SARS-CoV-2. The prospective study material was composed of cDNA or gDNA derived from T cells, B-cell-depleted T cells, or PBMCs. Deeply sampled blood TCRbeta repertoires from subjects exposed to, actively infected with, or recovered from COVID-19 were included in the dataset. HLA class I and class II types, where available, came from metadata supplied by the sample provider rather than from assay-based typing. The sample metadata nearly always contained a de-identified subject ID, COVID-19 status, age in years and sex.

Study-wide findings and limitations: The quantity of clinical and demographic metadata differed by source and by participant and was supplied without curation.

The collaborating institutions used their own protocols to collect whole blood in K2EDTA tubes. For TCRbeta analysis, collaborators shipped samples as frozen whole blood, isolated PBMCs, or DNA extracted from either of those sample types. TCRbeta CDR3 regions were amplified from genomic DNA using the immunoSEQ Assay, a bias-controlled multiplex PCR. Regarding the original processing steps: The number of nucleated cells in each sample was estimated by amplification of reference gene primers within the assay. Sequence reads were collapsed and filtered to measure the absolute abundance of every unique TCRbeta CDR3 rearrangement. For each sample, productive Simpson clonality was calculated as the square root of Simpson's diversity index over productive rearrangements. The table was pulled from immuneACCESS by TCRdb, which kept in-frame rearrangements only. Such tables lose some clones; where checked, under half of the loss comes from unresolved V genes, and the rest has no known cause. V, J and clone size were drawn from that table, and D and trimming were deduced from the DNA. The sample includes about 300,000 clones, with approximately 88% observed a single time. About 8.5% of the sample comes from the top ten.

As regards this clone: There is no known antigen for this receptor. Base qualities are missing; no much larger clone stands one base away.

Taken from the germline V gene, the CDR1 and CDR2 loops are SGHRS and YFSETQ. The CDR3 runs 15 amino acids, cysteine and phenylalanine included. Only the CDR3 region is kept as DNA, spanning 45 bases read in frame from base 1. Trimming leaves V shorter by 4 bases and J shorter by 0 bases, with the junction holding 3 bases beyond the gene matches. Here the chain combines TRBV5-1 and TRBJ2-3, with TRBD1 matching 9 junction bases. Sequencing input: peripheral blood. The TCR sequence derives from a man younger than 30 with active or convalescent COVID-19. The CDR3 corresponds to CASSTGGQSTDTQYF. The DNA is TGCGCCAGCAGCACAGGGGGCCAAAGCACAGATACGCAGTATTTT.